This TCR beta chain was retrieved from a study of shared clonotypes between healthy human individuals (dated by TCRdb to 2018 to 2020). For the wider study: Three men and two women, aged 18 to 49 years, made up the cohort. Leukapheresis yielded between about 0.94 and 9.5 billion PBMCs per donor. Blood TCR repertoires of a handful of healthy adults were deeply sequenced to estimate repertoire size and the extent of clonotype sharing between individuals. For each donor, CD4 naive and CD4 memory were each run on three plates, CD8 naive on two plates, and CD8 memory on one plate. To increase sequencing depth and limit assay-specific biases, TCR repertoire library preparation and sequencing were carried out by different laboratories using diverse techniques.

Worth noting for this clone: The clone's antigen remains unknown. Per-nucleotide qualities are absent, and no much larger clonotype sits a single base away.

The germline V gene supplies CDR1 MNHEY and CDR2 SVGAGI. From the cysteine through the phenylalanine, the CDR3 covers 12 amino acids. CDR3 DNA is the only sequence kept; it has 36 bases, read in frame from the first base. V drops 0 bases and J drops 10 bases, leaving 9 bases in between. Using the deep immunoSEQ assay, TCR CDR3 regions were amplified from genomic DNA by multiplex PCR. Extracted genomic DNA from each cell subset was spread evenly across all wells of several immunoSEQ 96-well plates, with each plate serving as a replicate. For sorted subsets, 150 to 200 ng genomic DNA, equal to tens of thousands of T cell genomes, was loaded into each replicate PCR. The purified libraries were quantified using a Qubit 3.0 fluorometer, sized with a Bioanalyzer 2100, and then quantified again using the KAPA Library Quantification kit. Each immunoSEQ 96-well plate was sequenced on its own single-read 150-cycle Illumina NextSeq 550 flow cell. The authors' analysis ran thus. Because the immunoSEQ output held only junctional sequences and lacked quality scores, the filtering could not match the filtering applied to full-length reads. Sequences were annotated with PyIR, a Python wrapper for IgBLAST v1.9, and V/J genes and CDR3 were assigned using IMGT germline references. Reads were removed for weak V/J assignments (E-value above 1e-6), missing CDR3, stop codons, out-of-frame junctions, or ambiguous translated residues. V3J clonotypes were defined as sequences sharing an identical inferred V gene, J gene, and CDR3 amino acid sequence. To compute the percentage overlap between repertoires, the number of shared unique clonotypes was divided by the size of the smaller repertoire. Three approaches were used to assess repertoire richness: RTK rarefaction, the Chao1 estimator, and Recon v2.1 estimates of unobserved clonotypes. For all TCRbeta clonotypes obtained by the gDNA method from four donors, generation probabilities were computed with OLGA. Entries here come from immuneACCESS through TCRdb and include only in-frame sequences with V and J called. Some clones fail to appear in such tables; in the studies checked, an unresolved V gene covers under half of the shortfall, and the cause of the remainder is unknown. V and J calls and clone size come straight from that table; D and trimming were deduced from the DNA. The sample data list under 2.5 million clones, and under 95% of these were observed just once. The ten largest account for approximately 0.4% of the sample.

Paper-wide results and their limitations: Because the study included a small number of donors, the genetic and exposure-history diversity represented was limited. Approximately 5% of naive CD4, 3.5% of naive CD8, 2% to 2.5% of memory CD4, and approximately 0.4% of memory CD8 clonotypes were shared across a few donors. Estimated clonotype richness was generally larger for naive than for memory subsets. Compared with non-shared clonotypes, the clonotypes found in all four sorted-subset donors had higher generation probabilities. Pairwise subsampling led to the expectation that sequencing depth would affect the degree of clonotype sharing among donors. Sampling was restricted to blood, and TCR repertoires in tissues likely differ from the TCR repertoires found in blood. Incomplete sequencing was indicated by rarefaction of sorted-subset datasets, despite the large sequencing depth.

Donors were healthy HIV-negative adults with no recently reported acute infections or vaccinations. All donors were Caucasian adults living in Nashville, Tennessee, USA. CD4+ T cells were enriched by magnetic negative selection; naive cells were then positively selected on CD45RA, and the negative fraction formed the memory subset. After blood collection by leukapheresis, PBMCs were isolated using Ficoll-Histopaque density gradient centrifugation and then cryopreserved in the vapor phase of liquid nitrogen. Analytical flow cytometry was used to check the purity and quantity of each magnetically sorted T cell population. From each sorted fraction, genomic DNA was isolated and quantified by UV absorbance on a Nanodrop 2000c.

The V and J segments used are TRBV6-5 and TRBJ2-5; the D gene cannot be resolved reliably. This receptor was identified in a young man in good health. Some clones in this sample may be carry-over from other donors' samples. The sample was naive CD4+ T cells from PBMCs. The cell subset or site label of this sample denotes: CD45RA+ positively selected. The CDR3 is CASSYSGYHQYF. The sequenced DNA: TGTGCCAGCAGTTACTCGGGGTACCACCAGTACTTC.